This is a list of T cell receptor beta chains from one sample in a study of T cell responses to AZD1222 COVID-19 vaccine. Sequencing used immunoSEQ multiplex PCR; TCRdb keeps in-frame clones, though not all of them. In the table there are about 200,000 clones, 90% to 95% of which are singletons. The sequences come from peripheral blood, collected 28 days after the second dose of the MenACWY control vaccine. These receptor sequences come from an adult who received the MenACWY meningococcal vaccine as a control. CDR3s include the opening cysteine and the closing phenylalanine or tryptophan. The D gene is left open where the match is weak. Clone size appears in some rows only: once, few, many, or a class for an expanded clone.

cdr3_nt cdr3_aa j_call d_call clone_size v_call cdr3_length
TGTGCCAGCAGCTTAGTCGGCGGGAACTCCTACAATGAGCAGTTCTTC CASSLVGGNSYNEQFF TRBJ2-1 . . TRBV7-2 16
TGTGCCACCAGCAGGGAGGGACAGGGGGAACGCGAGCAGTACTTC CATSREGQGEREQYF TRBJ2-7 TRBD1 . TRBV15 15
TGTGCCAGCAGCTATTCTAAGAGGCAGGCGAACACTGAAGCTTTCTTT CASSYSKRQANTEAFF TRBJ1-1 . . TRBV13 16
TGTGCCAGCAGCACGGGAGGGTCTGAAGCTTTCTTT CASSTGGSEAFF TRBJ1-1 . . TRBV27 12
TGTGCCAGCAGTTCCGGACTAGCGGGAGGGTTGGGTGCGTTGGGTACGCAGTATTTT CASSSGLAGGLGALGTQYF TRBJ2-3 TRBD2 . TRBV27 19
TGTGCCAGCAGTGAGCGAGGAGTAGCGGGAGAGACAGATACGCAGTATTTT CASSERGVAGETDTQYF TRBJ2-3 TRBD2 once TRBV25-1 17
TGTGCCAGCAGAAGCTGGGACTATCGCAATGAGCAGTTCTTC CASRSWDYRNEQFF TRBJ2-1 TRBD2 . TRBV27 14
TGTGCCATCAGTGTCGGGGGCGGCACTGAAGCTTTCTTT CAISVGGGTEAFF TRBJ1-1 . . TRBV10-3 13
TGCGCCAGCAGCCTTCAAGAGACCCAGTACTTC CASSLQETQYF TRBJ2-5 . . TRBV5-1 11
TGTGCCACCAGTCGTGGACTAGCGGGAGGTTTTGAGCAGTTCTTC CATSRGLAGGFEQFF TRBJ2-1 TRBD2 . TRBV24-1 15
TGTGCCAGCAGCTTCGCTGTCGGGGAGCTGTTTTTT CASSFAVGELFF TRBJ2-2 . . TRBV7-6 12
TGCAGCGTTAAAGGGGGCACCGGGGAGCTGTTTTTT CSVKGGTGELFF TRBJ2-2 . . TRBV29-1 12
TGTGCCAGCAGCGTATCCCTGGGGACAGGGGGCAATGGAGAGACCCAGTACTTC CASSVSLGTGGNGETQYF TRBJ2-5 TRBD1 . TRBV9 18
TGCAGCGTGGGGACGGATAAAAACATTCAGTACTTC CSVGTDKNIQYF TRBJ2-4 . once TRBV29-1 12
TGTGCCAGCAGTACCGGCGCCTCGAGAGGCTACACCTTC CASSTGASRGYTF TRBJ1-2 . . TRBV6-2/TRBV6-3 13
TGTGCCACCGGAACCCGGGGGGCGGGGGATACGCAGTATTTT CATGTRGAGDTQYF TRBJ2-3 . . TRBV24-1 14
TGTGCCAGCAGCTTTACTTTTCAAGAGACCCAGTACTTC CASSFTFQETQYF TRBJ2-5 . . TRBV3-1/TRBV3-2 13
TGCAGCGTTGAAGTGAGGCAGGGGCCAGATACGCAGTATTTT CSVEVRQGPDTQYF TRBJ2-3 . . TRBV29-1 14
TGTGCCAGCTGTGACTCGGGAACTAACTATGGCTACACCTTC CASCDSGTNYGYTF TRBJ1-2 . few TRBV27 14
TGTGCCACCAGTGATTTTCCAGGGGGCAGGGACAACACCGGGGAGCTGTTTTTT CATSDFPGGRDNTGELFF TRBJ2-2 TRBD1 . TRBV24-1 18
TGTGCCAGCAGTTTGGGACTAGCGGGTAAAGATACGCAGTATTTT CASSLGLAGKDTQYF TRBJ2-3 TRBD2 . TRBV6-5 15
TGTGCCAGTAGTAAAAGCGGTAGCTCCTACAATGAGCAGTTCTTC CASSKSGSSYNEQFF TRBJ2-1 . once TRBV19 15
TGTGCCAGTAGGGGATCATACTCTGGACACACCATATATTTT CASRGSYSGHTIYF TRBJ1-3 . . TRBV19 14
TGTGCCAGCAGCTTAGAAAGGGTGACGGGAAACACCATATATTTT CASSLERVTGNTIYF TRBJ1-3 . . TRBV11-2 15
TGTGCCATCAGTGATTCCAACGGCAATGAGCAGTTCTTC CAISDSNGNEQFF TRBJ2-1 . . TRBV10-3 13
TGTGCCAGCAGTGTCCCGGGGTACAATGAGCAGTTCTTC CASSVPGYNEQFF TRBJ2-1 . . TRBV25-1 13
TGCAGCGTTGAAACCGGGACAGAAGCTTTCTTT CSVETGTEAFF TRBJ1-1 . . TRBV29-1 11
TGTGCCAGCAGTTTTATTCGTATGGGCCCCTACAATCAGCCCCAGCATTTT CASSFIRMGPYNQPQHF TRBJ1-5 . . TRBV28 17
TGTGCCAGCTCACCAAAGGACAGGAATTACAAGCCCTACGAGCAGTACTTC CASSPKDRNYKPYEQYF TRBJ2-7 TRBD1 . TRBV18 17
TGCGCCAGCAGCCAGCTGGGCGGGGGGCGTCGAGGGTATGGCTACACCTTC CASSQLGGGRRGYGYTF TRBJ1-2 . . TRBV4-1 17
TGTGCCAGCAGCTCGGGACAGGGAAAAGGTGTGGGTGGCTACGAGCAGTACTTC CASSSGQGKGVGGYEQYF TRBJ2-7 TRBD1 . TRBV7-9 18
TGTGCCAGCAGCTTGGCCCGGAGGGGGCTAGCGCTAAGCACAGATACGCAGTATTTT CASSLARRGLALSTDTQYF TRBJ2-3 . . TRBV11-3 19
TGTGCCAGTAGTATAAGGGGGGAGAATCAGCCCCAGCATTTT CASSIRGENQPQHF TRBJ1-5 . . TRBV19 14
TGCAGCGTTCGAGGACAGGGAAACTCCTACGAGCAGTACTTC CSVRGQGNSYEQYF TRBJ2-7 TRBD1 . TRBV29-1 14
TGTGCCAGCTCACCGGGTGACAGCCTTGTCCCTGAAGCTTTCTTT CASSPGDSLVPEAFF TRBJ1-1 . . TRBV18 15
TGCAGCGTTGAAGGGAGGGACAGGGAGGCCTATGGCTACACCTTC CSVEGRDREAYGYTF TRBJ1-2 TRBD1 . TRBV29-1 15
TGTGCCAGCAGCTTGGGACAGACTCCCATGAACACTGAAGCTTTCTTT CASSLGQTPMNTEAFF TRBJ1-1 . once TRBV5-6 16
TGTGCCACCAGTGCCGGGAGTTTAGAGACCCAGTACTTC CATSAGSLETQYF TRBJ2-5 . . TRBV24-1 13
TGTGCCAGCAGTTTATCGGTCGGGGGGGTTAACTCCTACGAGCAGTACTTC CASSLSVGGVNSYEQYF TRBJ2-7 TRBD2 . TRBV27 17
TGTGCCAGCAGTTGGACAAAACCTTCACCCCTCCACTTT CASSWTKPSPLHF TRBJ1-6 . . TRBV6-2/TRBV6-3 13
TGTGCCAGCAGCGTCAGGCAATTAAATTCACCCCTCCACTTT CASSVRQLNSPLHF TRBJ1-6 . . TRBV9 14
TGTGCCATCAGCCGGGACAGCCCCAATGAGCAGTTCTTC CAISRDSPNEQFF TRBJ2-1 TRBD1 . TRBV10-3 13
TGTGCCAGCAGTGAGGATGGCGGGAGTATCCCCTACAATGAGCAGTTCTTC CASSEDGGSIPYNEQFF TRBJ2-1 TRBD2 medium-sized TRBV6-1 17
TGTGCCAGCAGTTTAGGACGGACCTACGAGCAGTACTTC CASSLGRTYEQYF TRBJ2-7 . . TRBV28 13
TGTGCTAGTGCTGCGACAGGGATTAATGAAAAACTGTTTTTT CASAATGINEKLFF TRBJ1-4 TRBD1 . TRBV12-5 14
TGTGCCAGCAGTTACTCGACAATGGAAAAACTGTTTTTT CASSYSTMEKLFF TRBJ1-4 . . TRBV6-5 13
TGTGCCAGCAAATTTTCCAGGGGGCACTCTGGGCCCCAGCATTTT CASKFSRGHSGPQHF TRBJ1-5 TRBD1 . TRBV27 15
TGTGCCCTAAGACCCGGGACAGGAGCGAATCAGCCCCAGCATTTT CALRPGTGANQPQHF TRBJ1-5 TRBD1 . TRBV5-3 15
TGTGCCAGCAGTTTAGGCGTCACCCAACCCAGAGAGACCCAGTACTTC CASSLGVTQPRETQYF TRBJ2-5 . . TRBV27 16
TGTGCCAGCAGCATCACTAGCGGGAGTTCGAGGGAGACCCAGTACTTC CASSITSGSSRETQYF TRBJ2-5 TRBD2 . TRBV9 16
TGCGCCAGCAGCTGGGCGGGACTAGCGGGAACAGATACGCAGTATTTT CASSWAGLAGTDTQYF TRBJ2-3 TRBD2 . TRBV5-1 16
TGTGCCTGGGGCTCGGGGGTCGCAGGGCCCCAGCATTTT CAWGSGVAGPQHF TRBJ1-5 . . TRBV30 13
TGTGCCAGCAGACCTGGACAGGGGGTTGGAAACACCATATATTTT CASRPGQGVGNTIYF TRBJ1-3 TRBD1 few TRBV7-2 15
TGTGCTAGTGGGCGGACAGGACTTGGTGACACTGAAGCTTTCTTT CASGRTGLGDTEAFF TRBJ1-1 TRBD1 . TRBV12-5 15
TGTGCCAGCAGCTTCGGGACCCCCCGCAATGAGCAGTTCTTC CASSFGTPRNEQFF TRBJ2-1 . . TRBV28 14
TGTGCCAGCAGCCCTTTAGAGAAGGGTGGCGGCTACACCTTC CASSPLEKGGGYTF TRBJ1-2 . . TRBV7-8 14
TGTGCCAGCAGCACGGACAGGGGGCGAGGAGAAAAACTGTTTTTT CASSTDRGRGEKLFF TRBJ1-4 TRBD1 . TRBV7-2 15